This T cell receptor (beta chain) was identified in a study of PD-1 blockade in classical Hodgkin lymphoma (dated by TCRdb to the early 2020s). About the full investigation: The study used CyTOF and TCR beta sequencing to define a peripheral blood immune signature of response to PD-1 blockade in classical Hodgkin lymphoma.

Genomic DNA was isolated using the Qiagen DNeasy kit from unsorted PBMCs as well as from negatively selected CD4+ and CD8+ fractions. Amplification of TCR beta CDR3 regions was done by immunoSEQ multiplex PCR with primers that anneal to V and J segments. A synthetic immune receptor repertoire was used to minimize amplification bias, and any remaining bias was removed computationally after sequencing. Per the authors' processing: Repertoire diversity was quantified as the Shannon entropy index using custom Python scripts. The unsorted, CD4+ and CD8+ repertoires were each analyzed separately, with the exception of combined analyses, where CD4+ and CD8+ sequences were merged in silico. The source is immuneACCESS, and TCRdb retained only in-frame sequences with V and J called. Part of the clones is not carried over; for the studies checked, unresolved V genes explain less than half of this, and the remainder is unexplained. The DNA was the basis for D and trimming; V, J and clone size are from that table. This sample lists about 35,000 clones; around nine tenths were detected once. Together, the top ten hold under 0.25% of the sample.

The CDR3 goes from the cysteine to the phenylalanine over 13 residues. Only the CDR3 portion is preserved as DNA: 39 bases, with reading frame beginning at the first base. The CDR1 and CDR2 encoded by the germline V gene are SGHAT and FQNNGV. V drops 4 bases and J drops 7 bases, leaving 11 bases in between. Note on this clone: Its specific antigen is unknown. Base-call qualities are not available, and no considerably larger clone is one nucleotide away.

The time point label of this sample denotes: newly diagnosed, previously untreated cHL patient sample. A Miltenyi CD4+ T cell isolation kit was used for magnetic negative selection to purify CD4+ T cells from thawed PBMCs. To serve as a comparison group for the relapsed/refractory trial patients, PBMCs were sequenced from patients with newly diagnosed, previously untreated classical Hodgkin lymphoma. Peripheral blood was collected in 8 mL Vacutainer Cell Preparation Tubes, from which PBMCs were isolated by centrifugation and then cryopreserved. Purified CD4+ and CD8+ fractions were prepared only for cases where an additional PBMC sample was available. Magnetically labelled cells were removed on LS columns in a quadroMACS separator, and the flow-through was collected as the purified fraction. What the authors observed across the whole study: Baseline TCR diversity was reported to be lower in newly diagnosed patients than in healthy donors, and even lower in relapsed/refractory patients. The study was restricted to a single clinical trial cohort, and the causes of repertoire differences, possibly disease activity or prior therapy, were left undefined.

This TCR was sampled from a human donor with classical Hodgkin lymphoma. The chain joins TRBV11-2 to TRBJ2-1, with the D gene uncertain. The sample was CD4+ T cells from blood. The nucleotide sequence reads TGTGCCAGCAGCTCCGACTTCCGGAATGAGCAGTTCTTC. Its product reads: CASSSDFRNEQFF.